Sequencing of this T cell receptor (beta chain) was carried out in a study of blood T cell repertoires in COVID-19. Method: immunoSEQ multiplex PCR; TCRdb's copy keeps in-frame clones and lacks some. In the table there are fewer than 200,000 clones, around 93% of which are singletons. This TCR came from a man aged 25-40 years with COVID-19, enrolled during active disease. Material: peripheral blood.

The CDR3 DNA sequence: TGCGCCAGCAGCCAAGCCCACGGCTACGAGCAGTACTTC. It is translated as CASSQAHGYEQYF. The J gene is TRBJ2-7, the V gene TRBV4-1; D ambiguous. CDR1 is MGHRA, CDR2 YSYEKL, per germline. Trimming took off 1 base at V and 3 bases at J, with 7 bases between the two ends. This CDR3 contains 13 residues.